A single count supports the clone carrying this TCR beta chain. The antigen is not known. The data were obtained in a study of cytomegalovirus exposure and HLA in healthy donors. Regarding the study as a whole: Previously analyzed data showed that most TCR beta V segments were productive at a frequency of about 87% or about 30%.

CDR3 length: 16 residues. The PCR contained 60 Vbeta and 13 Jbeta primers. Clones were read by immunoSEQ multiplex PCR, and TCRdb kept only the in-frame ones, dropping some. Of more than 110,000 clones detected, 75% to 85% appear once; the ten largest clones hold about 2.2%. It was healthy bone marrow donors who served as donors. Sequencing was carried out using PBMCs. The rearrangement joins TRBV7-5 to TRBJ2-1; the tabulated D call, TRBD2, remains unverified against the DNA. TRBV7-5 is flagged as a pseudogene. The receptor comes from a man aged 45-65 years in good health and CMV-seronegative. The CDR3 DNA reads TGTGCCAGAGGACTAGCGGGAGGGATCGCCTACAATGAGCAGTTCTTC. The encoded protein is CARGLAGGIAYNEQFF.